These 13 T cell receptor beta chains share one sample of origin, sequenced in a study of blood T cells in healthy people across ages (dated by TCRdb to about 2015). Library preparation was by 5' RACE. These reads were obtained on an Illumina HiSeq 2500. A second PCR of roughly 7 to 11 cycles was performed with a sample-barcoded 5' primer and a J-beta primer mix. The raw public data were reprocessed by TCRdb itself: fastp quality trimming at Q25, MiXCR clonotype calling, in-frame beta chains only. Merged by CDR3 protein, the rows form single entries marked with the most common genes and DNA. The sample table holds some 710,000 distinct CDR3 sequences, of which more than 35% were seen once. The ten most abundant clones make up 15% to 20% of the sample. Sequencing was done on a sample of blood. Receptors originate from a man older than 75 in good health.

The rearrangement uses TRBV27 and TRBJ2-7; 7 nucleotides match TRBD1. The CDR3 covers 14 residues. V dropped 2 bases and J dropped 4; count of bases not matched to a gene: 5. The germline V gene encodes CDR1 MNHEY and CDR2 SMNVEV (reference sequence). The CDR3 spells CASSLASTGYEQYF. DNA for the CDR3: TGTGCCAGCAGTTTAGCCTCGACAGGGTACGAGCAGTACTTC.

This sequence joins TRBV18 and TRBJ1-2; 8 bases fit TRBD1. CDR1 KGHSH and CDR2 LQKENI come from the germline V gene. Trimming cost V 2 bases and J 6 bases; bases outside gene matches: 8. CDR3 length equals 15 residues. This chain's CDR3 is CASSPSPGGSHGYTF. CDR3 sequence (DNA): TGTGCCAGCTCACCAAGCCCAGGGGGCAGTCATGGCTACACCTTC.

The chain uses TRBV29-1 and TRBJ2-7, with TRBD2 matching 10 bases. The CDR3 consists of 16 residues. CDR1 and CDR2 from the germline V gene are SQVTM and ANQGSEA. The junction had 7 bases not matched to a gene; V was cut back by 0 bases and J by 2 bases. CDR3: CSVEDGASGGTYEQYF. DNA of the CDR3: TGCAGCGTTGAAGACGGGGCTAGCGGGGGAACCTACGAGCAGTACTTC.

Turning to this clonotype: A read error may explain this, as a much larger clone is one base away. The chain employs TRBV4-3 and TRBJ2-3, with 10 bases that match TRBD1. V shed 6 bases, J shed 9 bases, and the junction held 9 bases outside the gene matches. The CDR3 consists of 14 residues. Looked up from germline, CDR1 is LGHNA and CDR2 is YSLEER. The CDR3 protein is CASSRTGGIETQYF. CDR3 DNA sequence: TGCGCCAGCAGTCGGACAGGGGGAATAGAGACGCAGTATTTT.

This clonotype was recorded many times. This sequence joins TRBV4-3 and TRBJ1-1; TRBD1 is a possible D gene (5 bases). The germline gives CDR1 LGHNA, CDR2 YSLEER. Trimming shortened V by 5 bases and J by 1 base, and 8 bases separated the two germline ends. The CDR3 has 13 amino acids. CDR3 sequence reads: CASSFGANTEAFF. CDR3 DNA sequence: TGCGCCAGCAGCTTCGGGGCGAACACTGAAGCTTTCTTT.

This rearrangement joins TRBV28 to TRBJ2-5, with 13 bases that match TRBD2. The CDR3 is 14 residues long. The germline V gene encodes CDR1 MDHEN and CDR2 SYDVKM. V gave up 8 bases and J gave up 11 bases; unmatched junction bases: 11. The CDR3 coding sequence is TGTGCCAGCGCTGGACTAGCGGGAGTCGGTGAGCAGTACTTC. Translated, it gives CASAGLAGVGEQYF.

The table lists this clonotype with a few counts. A junction end diverges from the germline sequence, so it may reflect a read error. This chain connects TRBV5-1 to TRBJ2-7; D is possibly TRBD2 (5 bases). The CDR3 is 14 amino acids. Per germline, CDR1 SGHRS and CDR2 YFSETQ. The DNA for the CDR3 is TGTGCCAGCAGTTTATTAGGGAGCTCCTACGAGCAGTACTTC. This encodes CASSLLGSSYEQYF. Supplemented by reference TRBV5-1 and TRBJ2-7, the full variable domain reads KAGVTQTPRYLIKTRGQQVTLSCSPISGHRSVSWYQQTPGQGLQFLFEYFSETQRNKGNFPGRFSGRQFSNSRSEMNVSTLELGDSALYLCASSLLGSSYEQYFGPGTRLTVT.

The CDR3 protein is CASSLRASGDGTQYF. Written as DNA, the CDR3 is TGTGCCAGCAGCTTAAGGGCTAGCGGGGATGGGACCCAGTACTTC. J is TRBJ2-5 and V is TRBV7-6; 9 bases agree with TRBD2. V trimming: 2 bases; J trimming: 7 bases; junction bases outside the gene matches: 8. The V gene's germline CDR1 is SGHVS and CDR2 FNYEAQ. CDR3 size: 15 residues.

CDR3 bases: TGTGCCACCAGCAGAGATAGCGCGAGACAGGGCAGCAATGAGCAGTTCTTC. Protein sequence: CATSRDSARQGSNEQFF. The chain couples TRBV15 to TRBJ2-1; the match to TRBD1 covers 7 bases. The V and J ends lost 0 bases and 6 bases, in that order; junction bases with no gene match: 11. Looked up from germline, CDR1 is LNHNV and CDR2 is YYDKDF (reference sequence). This CDR3 spans 17 amino acids.

The chain couples TRBV6-1 to TRBJ2-1; D might be TRBD2 (5 bases). Germline CDR1 reads MNHNS; CDR2 reads SASEGT. The CDR3 length is 14 residues. V was shortened by 1 base and J by 8 bases, with 12 bases between the two germline ends. DNA for the CDR3: TGTGCCAGCAGTGAAGGAGGGTTTGGTGATGAGCAGTTCTTC. It is translated as CASSEGGFGDEQFF.

V is TRBV28 and J is TRBJ2-1; D may match TRBD1 or TRBD2 (5 bases each). Trimming removed 2 bases from V and 7 bases from J, with 12 bases in between. This CDR3 region has 14 residues. Germline V lookup: CDR1 MDHEN, CDR2 SYDVKM. The CDR3 sequence is CASSLGTRWNEQFF. DNA of the CDR3: TGTGCCAGCAGTTTAGGGACCCGGTGGAATGAGCAGTTCTTC.

As to this clonotype: A much bigger clone sits one base away, suggesting this may be a read error. The final CDR3 position lacks the conserved phenylalanine or tryptophan, pointing to a likely read error. V is TRBV28 and J is TRBJ2-7, with 7 nucleotides matching TRBD1. Germline V gives CDR1 MDHEN, CDR2 SYDVKM. The J segment lost 5 bases and the V segment lost 5 bases, leaving 9 bases of the junction unmatched. This CDR3 has 14 residues. CDR3 in DNA: TGTGCCAGCAGTGTCCCCGGGACAGCTGACGAGCAGTACCTC. Its protein product is CASSVPGTADEQYL.

A few counts support this clonotype. The genes are TRBV11-2 and TRBJ2-1; 10 bases line up with TRBD2. The CDR3 has 17 residues. J gave up 1 base and V 3 bases, and 6 bases lay outside the gene matches. The germline gives CDR1 SGHAT, CDR2 FQNNGV. DNA of the CDR3: TGTGCCAGCAGCTTCTGGACTAGCGGAGAATCCTACAATGAGCAGTTCTTC. Amino acids: CASSFWTSGESYNEQFF. The full variable domain, completed using reference TRBV11-2 and TRBJ2-1, is EAGVAQSPRYKIIEKRQSVAFWCNPISGHATLYWYQQILGQGPKLLIQFQNNGVVDDSQLPKDRFSAERLKGVDSTLKIQPAKLEDSAVYLCASSFWTSGESYNEQFFGPGTRLTVL.